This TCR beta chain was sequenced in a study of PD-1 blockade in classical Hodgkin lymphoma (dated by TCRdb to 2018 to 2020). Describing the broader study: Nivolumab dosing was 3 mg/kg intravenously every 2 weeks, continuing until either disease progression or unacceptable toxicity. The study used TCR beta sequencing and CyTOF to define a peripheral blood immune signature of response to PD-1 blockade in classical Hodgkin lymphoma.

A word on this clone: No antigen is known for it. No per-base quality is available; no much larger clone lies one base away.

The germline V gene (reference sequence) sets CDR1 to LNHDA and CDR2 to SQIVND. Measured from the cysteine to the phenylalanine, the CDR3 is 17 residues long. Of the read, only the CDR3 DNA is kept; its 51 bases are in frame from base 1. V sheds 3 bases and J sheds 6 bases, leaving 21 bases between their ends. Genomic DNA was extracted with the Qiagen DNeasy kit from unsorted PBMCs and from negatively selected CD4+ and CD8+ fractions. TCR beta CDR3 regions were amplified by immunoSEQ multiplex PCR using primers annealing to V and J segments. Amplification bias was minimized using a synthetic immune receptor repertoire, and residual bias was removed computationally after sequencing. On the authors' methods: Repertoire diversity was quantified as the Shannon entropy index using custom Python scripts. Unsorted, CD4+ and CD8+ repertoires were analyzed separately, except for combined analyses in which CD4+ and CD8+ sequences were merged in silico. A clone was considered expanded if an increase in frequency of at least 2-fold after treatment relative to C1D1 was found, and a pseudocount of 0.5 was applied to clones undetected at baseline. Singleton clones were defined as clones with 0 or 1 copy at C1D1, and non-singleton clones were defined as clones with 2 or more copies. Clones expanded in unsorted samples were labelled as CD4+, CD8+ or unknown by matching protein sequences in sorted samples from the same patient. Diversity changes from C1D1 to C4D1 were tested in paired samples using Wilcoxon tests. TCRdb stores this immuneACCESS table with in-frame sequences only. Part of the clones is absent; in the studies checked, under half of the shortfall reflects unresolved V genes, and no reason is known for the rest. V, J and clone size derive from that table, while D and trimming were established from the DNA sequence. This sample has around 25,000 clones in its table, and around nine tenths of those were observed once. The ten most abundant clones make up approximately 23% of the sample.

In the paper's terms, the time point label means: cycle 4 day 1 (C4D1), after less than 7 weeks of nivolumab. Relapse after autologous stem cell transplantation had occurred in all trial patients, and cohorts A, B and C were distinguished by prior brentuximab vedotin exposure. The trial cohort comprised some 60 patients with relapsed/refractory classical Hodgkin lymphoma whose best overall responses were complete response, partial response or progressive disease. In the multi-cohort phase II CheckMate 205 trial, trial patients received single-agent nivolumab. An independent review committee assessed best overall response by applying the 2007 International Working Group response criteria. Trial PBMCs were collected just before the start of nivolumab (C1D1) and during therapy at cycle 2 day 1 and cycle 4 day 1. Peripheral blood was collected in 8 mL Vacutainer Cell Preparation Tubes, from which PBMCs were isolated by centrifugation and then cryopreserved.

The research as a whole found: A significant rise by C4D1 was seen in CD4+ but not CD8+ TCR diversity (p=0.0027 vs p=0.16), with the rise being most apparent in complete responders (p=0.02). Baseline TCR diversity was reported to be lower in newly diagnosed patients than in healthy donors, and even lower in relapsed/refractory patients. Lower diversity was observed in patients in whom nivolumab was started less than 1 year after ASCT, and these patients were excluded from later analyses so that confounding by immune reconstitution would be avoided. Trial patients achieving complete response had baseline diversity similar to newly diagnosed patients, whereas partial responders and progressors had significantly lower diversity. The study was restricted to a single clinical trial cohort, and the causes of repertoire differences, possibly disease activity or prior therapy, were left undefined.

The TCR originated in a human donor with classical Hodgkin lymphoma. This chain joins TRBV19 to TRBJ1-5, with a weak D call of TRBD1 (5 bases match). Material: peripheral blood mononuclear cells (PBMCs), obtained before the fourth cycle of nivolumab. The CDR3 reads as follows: CASSILPAGGSGQPQHF. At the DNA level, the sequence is TGTGCCAGTAGTATTTTACCGGCGGGGGGTTCTGGTCAGCCCCAGCATTTT.